Listed here are 3 T cell receptor beta chains from one sample, sequenced in a study of T-cell reconstitution after alpha-beta-depleted transplantation in children. Library preparation (for TCRbeta) was performed with unique molecular identifiers. TCRdb processed the PCR reads anew with MiXCR; each CDR3 protein has one entry. The profile shows approximately 200,000 distinct CDR3 sequences, 6.3% of them singletons. Here the sequenced sample was PBMCs, taken before TCRalphabeta/CD19-depleted stem cell transplant. Every receptor here comes from a girl under three years old with combined immunodeficiency, due to receive a stem cell transplant.

This clonotype was seen ten or more times. V usage is TRBV4-1 and J usage is TRBJ1-2; D gene unclear. The CDR3 is made up of 13 amino acids. Trimming removed 1 base from V and 4 bases from J, with 7 bases in between. The germline gives CDR1 MGHRA, CDR2 YSYEKL. For the CDR3, the DNA is TGCGCCAGCAGCCAAGTGGGGTTCTATGGCTACACCTTC. Encoded protein: CASSQVGFYGYTF.

In this sample, this clonotype turned up many times. The rearrangement links TRBV6-5 to TRBJ1-2; D is undetermined. The CDR3 has 15 amino acids. Germline CDR1 and CDR2: MNHEY and SVGAGI. Trimming took off 0 bases at V and 4 bases at J, with 12 bases between the two ends. The CDR3: CASSYSSRLFYGYTF. In nucleotides, the CDR3 is TGTGCCAGCAGTTACTCGAGTAGATTATTCTATGGCTACACCTTC.

This clonotype showed up many times. This chain links TRBV7-8 with TRBJ2-1; D remains ambiguous. CDR3 size: 12 residues. Trimming left V 4 bases short and J 5 bases short, with 6 bases between. From germline, CDR1 is SGHVS and CDR2 FQNEAQ. The CDR3, as DNA: TGTGCCAGCAGCTCGACGGACAATGAGCAGTTCTTC. Its translation is CASSSTDNEQFF.